The next 3 T cell receptor beta chains were all read from a single sample in a study of blood T cell repertoires in COVID-19. Produced via immunoSEQ multiplex PCR; TCRdb's table is partial and in-frame only. Among around 260,000 clones listed, about 89% were seen once. The sample comprised peripheral blood. The receptor source for this set is a man younger than 45 with acute or convalescent COVID-19.

This rearrangement joins TRBV6-6 to TRBJ1-4; D possibly corresponds to TRBD1 (5 bases). Trimming shortened V by 8 bases and J by 7 bases, and 14 bases separated the two germline ends. The CDR3 length is 13 residues. The germline V gene has CDR1 MNHNY and CDR2 SVGAGI (reference sequence). The CDR3 DNA reads as TGTGCCAGCGGAGTAGGTAGGGGTGAAAAACTGTTTTTT. This codes for CASGVGRGEKLFF.

The chain is built from TRBV24-1 and TRBJ2-7, with TRBD1 identical over 8 bases. Germline loops: CDR1 KGHDR, CDR2 SFDVKD. CDR3 length equals 16 residues. Germline trimming cut 4 bases from V and 7 bases from J; bases unmatched to any gene: 14. The CDR3 sequence: CATSDYGQGNLWEQYF. The DNA for the CDR3 is TGTGCCACCAGTGACTACGGACAGGGAAACCTTTGGGAGCAGTACTTC.

The J gene is TRBJ2-7, the V gene TRBV6-6, with a weak D call TRBD2 (5 bases). V was trimmed by 4 bases and J by 4 bases, leaving 5 bases between them. Germline V lookup: CDR1 MNHNY, CDR2 SVGAGI (reference sequence). This CDR3 is built from 11 residues. This chain's CDR3 is CASSWEYEQYF. In DNA, the CDR3 is TGTGCCAGCAGTTGGGAGTACGAGCAGTACTTC.